Listed here are 6 T cell receptor beta chains from one sample, sequenced in a study. One entry per CDR3 protein, called by TCRdb with MiXCR from the 5' RACE reads. The sample records more than 45,000 distinct CDR3 sequences, around 26% being singletons. Sample: tumor-infiltrating memory CD4+ T cells sorted from the breast tumor. Indicated subset: memory CD4+ T cells, CD4+CD45RO+CD25-. Receptors originate from a female donor with breast cancer.

This clonotype appeared a few times. The genes are TRBV29-1 and TRBJ2-7, with a weak D call TRBD2 (6 bases). Trimming cost V 3 bases and J 7 bases, with 19 bases left between them. This CDR3 has 14 residues. Germline V lookup: CDR1 SQVTM, CDR2 ANQGSEA. The CDR3 loop reads CSVELPGEIWEQYF. CDR3 DNA sequence: TGCAGCGTTGAGCTCCCGGGGGAGATTTGGGAGCAGTACTTC.

The count of this clonotype is one. The chain combines TRBV12-3 or TRBV12-4 with TRBJ1-3; a weak D match, TRBD1 (6 bases). The CDR3 sequence is 17 residues long. V lost 6 bases and J 0 bases, leaving 18 bases between the germline ends. The CDR3 nucleotides are TGTGCCAGCAGCACCGATTTACAGGGCCACTCTGGAAACACCATATATTTT. Translation: CASSTDLQGHSGNTIYF.

This clonotype was counted between two and nine times. This chain links TRBV18 with TRBJ2-6; no definite D call. With 4 bases removed from V and 0 bases from J, the gap between germline ends came to 4 bases. Germline V gene lookup returns CDR1 KGHSH and CDR2 LQKENI. The CDR3 runs 14 residues. CDR3 amino acids: CASSQISGANVLTF. CDR3 DNA: TGTGCCAGCTCACAAATCTCTGGGGCCAACGTCCTGACTTTC.

The V and J genes are TRBV5-4 and TRBJ1-5; D may be TRBD1 (5 bases). In germline, CDR1 is SGHNT, CDR2 YYREEE (reference sequence). The CDR3 has 17 residues. Deletions cut 2 bases from V and 2 bases from J, with 17 bases between. CDR3: CASSFRDARFGNQPQHF. The CDR3, as DNA: TGTGCCAGCAGCTTTAGGGACGCCCGGTTTGGCAATCAGCCCCAGCATTTT. Based on the CDR3 plus reference TRBV5-4 and TRBJ1-5, the full variable domain is ETGVTQSPTHLIKTRGQQVTLRCSSQSGHNTVSWYQQALGQGPQFIFQYYREEENGRGNFPPRFSGLQFPNYSSELNVNALELDDSALYLCASSFRDARFGNQPQHFGDGTRLSIL.

This clonotype was seen repeatedly, ten times or more. The chain couples TRBV6-6 to TRBJ1-5; tentative D call: TRBD1 (6 bases). This CDR3 has 17 amino acids. Trimming stripped 8 bases from V and 0 bases from J, with 20 bases between. Per the germline V gene, CDR1 is MNHNY and CDR2 is SVGAGI (reference sequence). In nucleotides, the CDR3 is TGTGCCAGCCAGCCCCGGGACACACAAGTTAGCAATCAGCCCCAGCATTTT. Translating gives CASQPRDTQVSNQPQHF.

This clonotype appeared a few times. The chain combines TRBV7-2 with TRBJ2-3; D call uncertain. Between the trimmed V and J ends, which lost 6 bases and 0 bases, there was a span of 7 bases. This CDR3 has 13 amino acids. The germline CDR1 and CDR2 sequences are SGHTA and FQGNSA. Here the CDR3 DNA reads TGTGCCAGCAGAGGGCCTAGCACAGATACGCAGTATTTT. Translation gives CASRGPSTDTQYF.